A selection of T cell receptor beta chains follows, all from one sample in a study of CD4 T cells in relation to SARS-CoV-2 and coronaviruses. TCRdb's copy holds only in-frame clones and misses some; the assay was immunoSEQ multiplex PCR. The sample shows around 24,000 clones, more than 75% of them seen only once. No cognate antigen is known for these TCRs. Sequenced material: CD4+ T cells from PBMCs, cultured in vitro. Receptors originate from a human donor in good health. Both conserved end residues are part of each CDR3. Fields, in order: D gene, J gene, V gene, clone size, CDR3 DNA, CDR3 protein. D genes are given only for firm matches. The size field is filled for only some rows; it gives once, few, many or a size class.

d_gene: NA; j_gene: TRBJ2-5; v_gene: TRBV29-1; abundance: NA; CDR3nt: TGCAGCGTTGAAGATCCCAGGGGAGGGGAGACCCAGTACTTC; CDR3aa: CSVEDPRGGETQYF
d_gene: NA; j_gene: TRBJ1-1; v_gene: TRBV10-3; abundance: NA; CDR3nt: TGTGCCATCAGTGATTTCGAGCCCCGGGGCACTGAAGCTTTCTTT; CDR3aa: CAISDFEPRGTEAFF
d_gene: TRBD1; j_gene: TRBJ2-2; v_gene: TRBV13; abundance: NA; CDR3nt: TGTGCCAGCAGCTTAGTGCTGGGACAGGACGCGAACACCGGGGAGCTGTTTTTT; CDR3aa: CASSLVLGQDANTGELFF
d_gene: TRBD1; j_gene: TRBJ1-5; v_gene: TRBV10-3; abundance: NA; CDR3nt: TGTGCCATCAGTGACCCAGACAGGGATCAGCCCCAGCATTTT; CDR3aa: CAISDPDRDQPQHF
d_gene: NA; j_gene: TRBJ1-2; v_gene: TRBV19; abundance: NA; CDR3nt: TGTGCCAGTAGTACTAAAAGAACAGGGAGGAATGGCTACACCTTC; CDR3aa: CASSTKRTGRNGYTF
d_gene: NA; j_gene: TRBJ2-4; v_gene: TRBV3-1/TRBV3-2; abundance: NA; CDR3nt: TGTGCCAGCAGCCAAGAAGGTTTTTTTGGAGGGGGCAAAAACATTCAGTACTTC; CDR3aa: CASSQEGFFGGGKNIQYF
d_gene: NA; j_gene: TRBJ2-3; v_gene: TRBV9; abundance: NA; CDR3nt: TGTGCCAGCAGCGTAGGGGCCGGGGCATCGGCTAGCACAGATACGCAGTATTTT; CDR3aa: CASSVGAGASASTDTQYF
d_gene: NA; j_gene: TRBJ2-1; v_gene: TRBV5-1; abundance: NA; CDR3nt: TGCGCCAGCAGCTTCAAACTAGCAAGCGATGAGCAGTTCTTC; CDR3aa: CASSFKLASDEQFF
d_gene: NA; j_gene: TRBJ1-1; v_gene: TRBV12-3/TRBV12-4; abundance: once; CDR3nt: TGTGCCAGCAGTTTTACAGGGCGCACTGAAGCTTTCTTT; CDR3aa: CASSFTGRTEAFF
d_gene: NA; j_gene: TRBJ1-1; v_gene: TRBV30; abundance: NA; CDR3nt: TGTGCCTGGGCCAATCAGGGTAGAGAGATGAACACTGAAGCTTTCTTT; CDR3aa: CAWANQGREMNTEAFF
d_gene: NA; j_gene: TRBJ1-1; v_gene: TRBV10-3; abundance: NA; CDR3nt: TGTGCCACCCGGGCAGCGGGAATGAACACTGAAGCTTTCTTT; CDR3aa: CATRAAGMNTEAFF
d_gene: TRBD2; j_gene: TRBJ2-2; v_gene: TRBV19; abundance: few; CDR3nt: TGTGCCAGTGCGGGGGGACGAAACACCGGGGAGCTGTTTTTT; CDR3aa: CASAGGRNTGELFF
d_gene: NA; j_gene: TRBJ2-5; v_gene: TRBV6-5; abundance: NA; CDR3nt: TGTGCCAGCAAACCCGACAGGCAGGGAGGGACCCAGTACTTC; CDR3aa: CASKPDRQGGTQYF
d_gene: TRBD1; j_gene: TRBJ2-2; v_gene: TRBV6-5; abundance: NA; CDR3nt: TGTGCCAGCACCCTCGACAGGGCGAACACCGGGGAGCTGTTTTTT; CDR3aa: CASTLDRANTGELFF
d_gene: NA; j_gene: TRBJ2-6; v_gene: TRBV5-1; abundance: NA; CDR3nt: TGCGCCAGCAGAATCGGGGGGGCCAACGTCCTGACTTTC; CDR3aa: CASRIGGANVLTF
d_gene: TRBD2; j_gene: TRBJ2-5; v_gene: TRBV3-1/TRBV3-2; abundance: once; CDR3nt: TGTGCCACAGGACTAGCGGGGGGCGAAGAGACCCAGTACTTC; CDR3aa: CATGLAGGEETQYF
d_gene: NA; j_gene: TRBJ2-3; v_gene: TRBV9; abundance: once; CDR3nt: TGTGCCAGCAGCCCTACATCAACATCGGATACGCAGTATTTT; CDR3aa: CASSPTSTSDTQYF
d_gene: NA; j_gene: TRBJ1-3; v_gene: TRBV11-2; abundance: few; CDR3nt: TGTGCCAGCAGCACGCAGGTTTTCTCTGGAAACACCATATATTTT; CDR3aa: CASSTQVFSGNTIYF
d_gene: NA; j_gene: TRBJ2-7; v_gene: TRBV27; abundance: NA; CDR3nt: TGTGCCAGCAGTCGTACAGGGTTAATTTTCTACGAGCAGTACTTC; CDR3aa: CASSRTGLIFYEQYF
d_gene: TRBD2; j_gene: TRBJ2-7; v_gene: TRBV19; abundance: NA; CDR3nt: TGTGCCAGTAGTATGGCGGGAGCAAACTCCTACGAGCAGTACTTC; CDR3aa: CASSMAGANSYEQYF
d_gene: NA; j_gene: TRBJ2-2; v_gene: TRBV7-2; abundance: large; CDR3nt: TGTGCCAGCAGCCCCGAACCCGGGGAGCTGTTTTTT; CDR3aa: CASSPEPGELFF
d_gene: NA; j_gene: TRBJ1-5; v_gene: TRBV5-1; abundance: NA; CDR3nt: TGCGCCAGCAGCCTCCCCCGGGTGCCTCAGCCCCAGCATTTT; CDR3aa: CASSLPRVPQPQHF
d_gene: NA; j_gene: TRBJ2-7; v_gene: TRBV7-9; abundance: NA; CDR3nt: TGTGCCAGCAGCTACCGGGGAAACTACGAGCAGTACTTC; CDR3aa: CASSYRGNYEQYF
d_gene: NA; j_gene: TRBJ1-2; v_gene: TRBV6-6; abundance: once; CDR3nt: TGTGCCAGCAGTTACTCGGGGGGGGATAGAGGCTACACCTTC; CDR3aa: CASSYSGGDRGYTF
d_gene: TRBD1; j_gene: TRBJ2-7; v_gene: TRBV11-2; abundance: NA; CDR3nt: TGTGCCAGCAGCCCGGGACAGCCCTACGAGCAGTACTTC; CDR3aa: CASSPGQPYEQYF
d_gene: TRBD2; j_gene: TRBJ2-1; v_gene: TRBV27; abundance: NA; CDR3nt: TGTGCCAGCAGTCTACGGGGACTAGCGGGAGTTGGAGAGCAGTTCTTC; CDR3aa: CASSLRGLAGVGEQFF
d_gene: NA; j_gene: TRBJ2-7; v_gene: TRBV12-3/TRBV12-4; abundance: NA; CDR3nt: TGTGCCAGCAGTTTAGTGGAGGGCTACGAGCAGTACTTC; CDR3aa: CASSLVEGYEQYF
d_gene: TRBD1; j_gene: TRBJ2-7; v_gene: TRBV19; abundance: NA; CDR3nt: TGTGCCAGTAGTCACTCGGACAGGGGCCACGAGCAGTACTTC; CDR3aa: CASSHSDRGHEQYF
d_gene: TRBD2; j_gene: TRBJ2-2; v_gene: TRBV7-8; abundance: NA; CDR3nt: TGTGCCAGCAGCTTAGCAGCGGGGGGCAGCACCGGGGAGCTGTTTTTT; CDR3aa: CASSLAAGGSTGELFF
d_gene: NA; j_gene: TRBJ2-7; v_gene: TRBV18; abundance: few; CDR3nt: TGTGCCAGCTCACCACCTCGCTCCTCCTCCTACGAGCAGTACTTC; CDR3aa: CASSPPRSSSYEQYF
d_gene: TRBD2; j_gene: TRBJ2-3; v_gene: TRBV6-6; abundance: NA; CDR3nt: TGTGCCAGCAGTCGAAGACTAGCGGGAGAGGCAGATACGCAGTATTTT; CDR3aa: CASSRRLAGEADTQYF